What follows are 21 T cell receptor beta chains derived from one specimen sequenced in a study of Graves' ophthalmopathy and Graves' hyperthyroidism. RNA transcripts yielded amplified TCR beta CDR3 regions. First-round RT-PCR employed HTBI primers, with a second-round multiplex PCR after it. TCRdb ran MiXCR on the multiplex PCR reads and lists one entry per CDR3 protein. The data contain 240,000 or so distinct CDR3 sequences, around 45% of them seen just once; the ten biggest clones take up about half. Sequenced: peripheral blood. The receptors shown here come from an adult man with Graves' ophthalmopathy.

Only a few counts were recorded for this clonotype. V and J are TRBV9 and TRBJ2-3; D unresolved. Trimming took off 2 bases at V and 0 bases at J, with 4 bases between the two ends. Germline CDR1 SGDLS, CDR2 YYNGEE. The CDR3 spans 13 residues. The CDR3 region has the DNA TGTGCCAGCAGCGTCACTAGCACAGATACGCAGTATTTT. Its translation is CASSVTSTDTQYF.

This clonotype was recorded once. This chain connects TRBV19 to TRBJ2-6; 7 nucleotides align to TRBD2. CDR3 size: 17 residues. Germline loops: CDR1 LNHDA, CDR2 SQIVND (reference sequence). V shed 5 bases, J shed 2 bases, and the junction held 9 bases outside the gene matches. CDR3 in amino acids: CASSPGGTNTGANVLTF. The CDR3 coding sequence is TGTGCCAGTAGTCCGGGGGGAACGAACACTGGGGCCAACGTCCTGACTTTC. Full variable domain (remainder filled in from reference TRBV19 and TRBJ2-6): DGGITQSPKYLFRKEGQNVTLSCEQNLNHDAMYWYRQDPGQGLRLIYYSQIVNDFQKGDIAEGYSVSREKKESFPLTVTSAQKNPTAFYLCASSPGGTNTGANVLTFGAGSRLTVL.

This clonotype occurred a few times. The chain links TRBV5-1 to TRBJ1-4; D uncertain. The germline V gene has CDR1 SGHRS and CDR2 YFSETQ. The CDR3 runs 17 residues. V was cut by 0 bases and J by 0 bases, with 12 bases left in between. The chain's CDR3 is CASSLGASTATNEKLFF. The CDR3 DNA is TGCGCCAGCAGCTTGGGGGCATCCACGGCAACTAATGAAAAACTGTTTTTT.

The DNA for the CDR3 is TGTGCCAGCAGCTCCAGAGCGGGAGGGCCCTCCGGGGAGCTGTTTTTT. This translates into CASSSRAGGPSGELFF. J is TRBJ2-2 and V is TRBV5-4, with 10 positions matching TRBD2. CDR1 is SGHNT, CDR2 YYREEE, per germline (reference sequence). The V gene end was trimmed by 3 bases and the J gene end by 6 bases; junction bases not matched to a gene: 8. CDR3 length equals 16 residues.

V gene TRBV11-2 combines with J gene TRBJ1-2; possible D gene TRBD1, 6 bases. Germline CDR1 SGHAT, CDR2 FQNNGV. The CDR3 consists of 16 residues. The V and J ends lost 3 bases and 1 base respectively, with 15 bases between them. The CDR3 is CASSLAFLGGNYGYTF. CDR3 DNA sequence: TGTGCCAGCAGCTTGGCCTTCTTAGGGGGTAACTATGGCTACACCTTC.

The chain joins TRBV10-3 to TRBJ2-7; D gene uncertain. The V end was cut by 11 bases, the J end by 5 bases, with 16 bases between. Per germline, CDR1 ENHRY and CDR2 SYGVKD. This CDR3 contains 12 residues. For the CDR3, the DNA is TGTGCCTCCTCGGGCTTGTTCCACGAGCAGTACTTC. Its translation: CASSGLFHEQYF.

This clonotype was detected a few times. The J gene is TRBJ2-7, the V gene TRBV19; D is unclear. Trimming pared 6 bases from V and 2 bases from J, leaving 11 bases between. Germline V gene data show CDR1 as LNHDA and CDR2 as SQIVND (reference sequence). The CDR3 spans 13 residues. CDR3 nucleotides: TGTGCCAGTAGCTCAGATACTGCCTACGAGCAGTACTTC. It encodes CASSSDTAYEQYF.

The V and J genes are TRBV7-4 and TRBJ2-7; TRBD1 might be the D (5 bases). Trimming took off 0 bases at V and 0 bases at J, with 6 bases between the two ends. The CDR3 sequence is 14 residues long. CDR1 is SGHVT, CDR2 SQSDAQ, per germline. The chain's CDR3 is CASSLAGPSYEQYF. The CDR3 DNA follows: TGTGCCAGCAGCTTAGCGGGGCCCTCCTACGAGCAGTACTTC. The complete variable domain, with remaining parts taken from reference TRBV7-4 and TRBJ2-7, reads GAGVSQSPRYKVAKRGRDVALRCDSISGHVTLYWYRQTLGQGSEVLTYSQSDAQRDKSGRPSGRFSAERPERSVSTLKIQRTEQGDSAVYLCASSLAGPSYEQYFGPGTRLTVT.

CDR3 nucleotide sequence: TGTGCCAGCAGTTCGGAGGCTGGCCCAGGTGCGGACGAGCAGTACTTC. The encoded protein is CASSSEAGPGADEQYF. The chain combines TRBV14 with TRBJ2-7, with D possibly being TRBD2 (5 bases). V dropped 6 bases and J dropped 5 bases, with 23 bases sitting between them. Germline V CDR1 and CDR2: SGHDN, FVKESK. The length of the CDR3 is 16 residues. The full variable domain, its missing parts supplied by reference TRBV14 and TRBJ2-7, is EAGVTQFPSHSVIEKGQTVTLRCDPISGHDNLYWYRRVMGKEIKFLLHFVKESKQDESGMPNNRFLAERTGGTYSTLKVQPAELEDSGVYFCASSSEAGPGADEQYFGPGTRLTVT.

This clonotype has just a few counts. The rearrangement uses TRBV7-2 and TRBJ2-2; tentative D call: TRBD2 (5 bases). V was trimmed by 3 bases and J by 7 bases, leaving 12 bases between them. Per the germline V gene, CDR1 is SGHTA and CDR2 is FQGNSA. The CDR3 is 14 residues long. The chain's CDR3 is CASSLTGSLGELFF. CDR3 bases: TGTGCCAGCAGCTTGACGGGGTCACTCGGGGAGCTGTTTTTT.

The chain couples TRBV24-1 to TRBJ1-5; D uncertain. This CDR3 spans 13 amino acids. V shed 5 bases and J shed 0 bases, with 4 bases lying between them. In germline, CDR1 is KGHDR, CDR2 SFDVKD. CDR3 in DNA: TGTGCCACCAGTGCATATAGCAATCAGCCCCAGCATTTT. Protein product: CATSAYSNQPQHF.

This clonotype was recorded a few times. V and J are TRBV14 and TRBJ2-7; 7 nucleotides match TRBD1. After removal of 4 bases from V and 3 bases from J, the junction contained 3 bases not matched to a gene. The germline V gene encodes CDR1 SGHDN and CDR2 FVKESK. This CDR3 has 13 residues. CDR3 DNA sequence: TGTGCCAGCAGCCCGGGACAGTACTACGAGCAGTACTTC. Amino acid sequence: CASSPGQYYEQYF.

To note about this clonotype: Mismatch with germline at one junction end may stem from a read error. CDR3: CATSDLNTLRPGEPFF. The CDR3 DNA reads TGTGCCACCAGTGATTTGAACACTCTTCGCCCCGGGGAGCCGTTTTTT. The V call is TRBV24-1, the J call TRBJ2-2, with a possible D match to TRBD2 (5 bases). Looked up from germline, CDR1 is KGHDR and CDR2 is SFDVKD. The CDR3 is made up of 16 amino acids.

For this clonotype: A much larger clone is a single base away; this may be a read error. The missing conserved phenylalanine or tryptophan at the end of this CDR3 makes a read error likely. The V and J genes are TRBV24-1 and TRBJ2-7; no clear D. The germline V and J ends were trimmed by 2 bases and 6 bases, with 7 bases remaining between them. The CDR3 is made up of 12 amino acids. Germline V CDR1 and CDR2: KGHDR, SFDVKD. CDR3 region: CATSDYHGEQYL. The DNA of the CDR3 is TGTGCCACCAGTGATTACCACGGCGAGCAGTACCTC.

The V and J genes are TRBV2 and TRBJ1-5; 7 bases are a match to TRBD1. This CDR3 is built from 15 residues. The V gene end was trimmed by 7 bases and the J gene end by 6 bases; junction bases not matched to a gene: 12. CDR1 and CDR2 from the germline V gene are SNHLY and FYNNEI. The CDR3: CASMRSRGEGQPQHF. The CDR3 DNA is TGTGCCAGCATGAGGTCCAGGGGGGAAGGTCAGCCCCAGCATTTT. Full variable domain (missing parts from reference TRBV2 and TRBJ1-5): EPEVTQTPSHQVTQMGQEVILRCVPISNHLYFYWYRQILGQKVEFLVSFYNNEISEKSEIFDDQFSVERPDGSNFTLKIRSTKLEDSAMYFCASMRSRGEGQPQHFGDGTRLSIL.

V and J are TRBV9 and TRBJ2-7, with D uncertain. The V end lost 4 bases, the J end lost 7 bases, and 15 bases lay between the germline ends. This CDR3 has 13 amino acids. Germline V gene data show CDR1 as SGDLS and CDR2 as YYNGEE. The CDR3 nucleotides read TGTGCCAGCAGCCAAGATCCCTTCGGTGAGCAGTACTTC. Its translation is CASSQDPFGEQYF.

The chain uses TRBV20-1 and TRBJ1-6; D possibly corresponds to TRBD1 (6 bases). The V end lost 3 bases, the J end lost 9 bases, and 12 bases lay between the germline ends. Germline values: CDR1 DFQATT, CDR2 SNEGSKA (reference sequence). CDR3 size: 13 residues. CDR3 sequence: CSASRDTASPLHF. The CDR3 DNA reads as TGCAGTGCTAGCCGGGACACCGCTTCACCCCTCCACTTT.

J is TRBJ2-5 and V is TRBV29-1, with D tentatively TRBD1 (6 bases). The V gene lost 1 base and the J gene lost 4 bases, with 16 bases spanning the gap. This CDR3 has 15 residues. Germline loops: CDR1 SQVTM, CDR2 ANQGSEA. The CDR3 sequence is CSVEAPGALAETQYF. As DNA, the CDR3 is TGCAGCGTTGAAGCCCCAGGGGCTCTGGCAGAGACCCAGTACTTC.

The CDR3 DNA is TGCAGTGCTAGCCCAGGCATGGGAACTGAAGCTTTCTTT. Residues: CSASPGMGTEAFF. This sequence joins TRBV20-1 and TRBJ1-1; no reliable D call. The CDR3 is 13 amino acids. CDR1 and CDR2 from the germline V gene are DFQATT and SNEGSKA (reference sequence). V lost 3 bases and J 5 bases, leaving 13 bases between the germline ends.

CDR3 residues: CASSQVPGGDGSDEQYF. The CDR3 bases are TGTGCCAGCAGTCAAGTTCCCGGAGGAGACGGTTCCGACGAGCAGTACTTC. This rearrangement joins TRBV2 to TRBJ2-7, with a weak D call TRBD2 (5 bases). This CDR3 comprises 17 residues. The V end was cut by 5 bases, the J end by 5 bases, with 25 bases between. Germline-derived CDR1 and CDR2 are SNHLY and FYNNEI. The whole variable domain, filled in from reference TRBV2 and TRBJ2-7, reads EPEVTQTPSHQVTQMGQEVILRCVPISNHLYFYWYRQILGQKVEFLVSFYNNEISEKSEIFDDQFSVERPDGSNFTLKIRSTKLEDSAMYFCASSQVPGGDGSDEQYFGPGTRLTVT.

The V and J genes are TRBV7-6 and TRBJ2-5; D call uncertain. V was pared by 1 base and J by 5 bases, with 11 bases between. The CDR3 covers 14 residues. Germline V gene sequence: CDR1 SGHVS, CDR2 FNYEAQ. CDR3 sequence reads: CASSLGVGWETQYF. DNA for the CDR3: TGTGCCAGCAGCTTAGGGGTAGGGTGGGAGACCCAGTACTTC.